Listed below are T cell receptor beta chains from one sample, sequenced in a study of beta chain features in type 1 diabetes. Assay used: immunoSEQ multiplex PCR; TCRdb lists only in-frame clones, some missing. Among some 330,000 clones listed, 10% to 15% were seen once. The sequenced sample consisted of naive CD4+ T cells from blood. These receptors came from a woman between 18 and 29 years old with type 1 diabetes. Each CDR3 is given without its conserved first and last residue.

len	v_gene	j_gene	CDR3aa
9	TRBV28	TRBJ2-5	ASGGVQTQY
15	TRBV11-2	TRBJ1-5	ASSLAWGRGRGQPQH
13	TRBV7-9	TRBJ2-6	ASSRSEPGANVLT
13	TRBV6-6	TRBJ1-1	ASSYSPGMNTEAF
14	TRBV11-3	TRBJ2-3	ASSLRRQGWTDTQY
11	TRBV7-2	TRBJ2-3	ASSSGGAYTQY
11	TRBV28	TRBJ1-2	ASSLAVVYGYT
11	TRBV29-1	TRBJ2-7	SVEITSSYEQY
12	TRBV29-1	TRBJ2-5	SVEDLKGRETQY
12	TRBV5-1	TRBJ2-1	ASSLGQGLNEQF
14	TRBV7-2	TRBJ2-6	ASSFFLLAGANVLT
14	TRBV4-2	TRBJ2-7	ASSPRGSGRDYEQY
10	TRBV15	TRBJ2-3	ATSVFSDTQY
17	TRBV9	TRBJ2-6	ASSVASDRGLAGANVLT
13	TRBV28	TRBJ2-7	ASSTGGTDSYEQY
13	TRBV19	TRBJ1-5	ATLDRPYSNQPQH
12	TRBV28	TRBJ2-7	ASRRVAGGYEQY
15	TRBV7-9	TRBJ2-4	ASSSTSGGLAKNIQY
11	TRBV2	TRBJ1-6	ASRTGEDSPLH
14	TRBV7-2	TRBJ2-3	ASSAQSGGSLDTQY
12	TRBV5-1	TRBJ2-7	ASSVDSSSYEQY
12	TRBV5-1	TRBJ2-5	ASSLRRGRETQY
11	TRBV15	TRBJ1-5	ATSKGARQPQH
10	TRBV5-5	TRBJ2-3	ASSSHIDTQY
13	TRBV9	TRBJ2-7	ASSERTGHSYEQY
13	TRBV7-2	TRBJ1-4	ASSFRAATNEKLF
11	TRBV6-6	TRBJ2-4	ASSYQQTIFQY
15	TRBV6-1	TRBJ2-6	ASSARAGVPGANVLT
11	TRBV29-1	TRBJ2-2	SADRAGTGELF
15	TRBV14	TRBJ2-2	ASSQDRGWLDAGELF
12	TRBV29-1	TRBJ1-4	SVYPGPTNEKLF
13	TRBV6-5	TRBJ1-5	ASSYSDSRNQPQH
11	TRBV7-7	TRBJ2-5	ASSRQEQETQY
12	TRBV23-1	TRBJ2-7	ASSRDRDLGEQY
13	TRBV4-1	TRBJ2-2	ASSQLGQNTGELF
9	TRBV28	TRBJ1-1	ASSFGVEAF
11	TRBV11-2	TRBJ1-1	ASSSLSRVAAF
12	TRBV11-2	TRBJ1-2	ASSFSTGGSGYT
13	TRBV5-1	TRBJ2-5	ASSATGGSGETQY
12	TRBV5-4	TRBJ2-4	ASSSIERENIQY
14	TRBV11-1	TRBJ2-7	ASSRKPGTASYEQY
10	TRBV2	TRBJ2-7	ASSPEYYEQY
13	TRBV25-1	TRBJ1-3	ASSARDWSGNTIY
16	TRBV4-2	TRBJ2-1	ASSHHGGGQGSGNEQF
11	TRBV4-2	TRBJ2-5	ASSRQGQETQY
12	TRBV7-9	TRBJ1-5	ASSFWGPNQPQH
9	TRBV4-3	TRBJ2-7	ASSQGQSQY
11	TRBV5-1	TRBJ1-1	ASSFPGSPEAF
14	TRBV6-1	TRBJ2-7	ASSVTIAGGIYEQY
12	TRBV5-1	TRBJ2-7	ASSPIAEDYEQY
14	TRBV18	TRBJ2-3	ASSPQGQGGSDTQY
11	TRBV25-1	TRBJ2-1	ASSEWAINEQF
14	TRBV5-1	TRBJ2-6	ASSAGTGPLPNVLT
13	TRBV27	TRBJ1-1	ASSPRLASRGEAF